This T cell receptor beta chain was profiled in a study of blood T cell repertoires in COVID-19. Across the whole study: Acute-phase and convalescent COVID-19 samples originated in the United States, Italy and Spain. PBMCs, B-cell-depleted T cells, or T cells were the source of the cDNA or gDNA that made up the material.

Original analysis: Amplification with reference gene primers provided the estimates of nucleated cell counts. Assay: immunoSEQ multiplex PCR; the TCRdb copy retains only in-frame clones and omits some. V and J calls and clone size follow that table, whereas D and trimming were derived from the DNA. The table records hundreds of thousands of clones, about nine tenths of them present only once. The CDR3 is made up of 16 amino acids. The V gene's germline CDR1 is SGHAT and CDR2 FQNNGV. Trimming cost V 0 bases and J 8 bases; bases outside gene matches: 6. This clonotype originated in an older woman who had recovered from COVID-19. What was sequenced was peripheral blood. The chain carries TRBV11-2 and TRBJ2-1, with 11 bases identical to TRBD2. The CDR3 reads CASSLDVAGGPYEQFF. The CDR3 coding sequence is TGTGCCAGCAGCTTAGATGTAGCGGGGGGGCCATATGAGCAGTTCTTC.